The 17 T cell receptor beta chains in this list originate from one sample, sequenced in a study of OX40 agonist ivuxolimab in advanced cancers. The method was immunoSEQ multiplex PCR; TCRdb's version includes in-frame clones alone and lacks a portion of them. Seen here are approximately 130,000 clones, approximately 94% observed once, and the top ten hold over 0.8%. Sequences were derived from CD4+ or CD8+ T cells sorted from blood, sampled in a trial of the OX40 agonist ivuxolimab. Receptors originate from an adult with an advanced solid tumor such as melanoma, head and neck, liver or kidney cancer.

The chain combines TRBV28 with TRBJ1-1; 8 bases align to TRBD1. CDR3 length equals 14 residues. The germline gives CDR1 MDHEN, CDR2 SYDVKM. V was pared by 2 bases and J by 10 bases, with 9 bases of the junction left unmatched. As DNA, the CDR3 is TGTGCCAGCAGTTTAGGCCAGGGGGCCCAGGGAGCTTTCTTT. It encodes CASSLGQGAQGAFF.

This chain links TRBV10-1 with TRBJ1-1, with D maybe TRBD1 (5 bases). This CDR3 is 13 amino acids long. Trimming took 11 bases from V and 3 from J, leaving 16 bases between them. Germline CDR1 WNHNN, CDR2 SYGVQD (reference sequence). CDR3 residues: CASREGTYTEAFF. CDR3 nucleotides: TGCGCCTCCCGGGAAGGGACTTACACTGAAGCTTTCTTT.

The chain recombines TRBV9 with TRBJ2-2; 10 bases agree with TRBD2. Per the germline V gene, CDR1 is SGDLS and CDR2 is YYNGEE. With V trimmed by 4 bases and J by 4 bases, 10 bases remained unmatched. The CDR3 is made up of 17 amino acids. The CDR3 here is CASSTRRLAGRTGELFF. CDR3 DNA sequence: TGTGCCAGCAGCACGAGGCGACTAGCGGGTCGCACCGGGGAGCTGTTTTTT.

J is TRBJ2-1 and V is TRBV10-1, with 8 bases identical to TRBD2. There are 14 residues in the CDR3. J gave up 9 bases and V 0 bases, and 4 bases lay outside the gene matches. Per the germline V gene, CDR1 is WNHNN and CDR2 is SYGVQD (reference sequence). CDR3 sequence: CASSESAGGFEQFF. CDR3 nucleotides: TGCGCCAGCAGTGAGTCGGCGGGGGGTTTTGAGCAGTTCTTC.

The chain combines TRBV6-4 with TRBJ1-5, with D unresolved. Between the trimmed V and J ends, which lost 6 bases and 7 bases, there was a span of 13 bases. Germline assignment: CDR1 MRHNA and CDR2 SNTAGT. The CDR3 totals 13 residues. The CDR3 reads CASSRWGGQPQHF. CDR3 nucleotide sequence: TGTGCCAGCAGCCGATGGGGTGGCCAGCCCCAGCATTTT.

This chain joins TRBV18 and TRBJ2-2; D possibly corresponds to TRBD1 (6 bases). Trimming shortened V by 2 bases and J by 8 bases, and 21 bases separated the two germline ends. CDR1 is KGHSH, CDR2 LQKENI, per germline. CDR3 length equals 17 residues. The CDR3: CASSPLGGRPGEGELFF. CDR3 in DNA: TGTGCCAGCTCACCATTAGGGGGACGGCCAGGAGAAGGGGAGCTGTTTTTT. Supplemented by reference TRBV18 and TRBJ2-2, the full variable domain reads NAGVMQNPRHLVRRRGQEARLRCSPMKGHSHVYWYRQLPEEGLKFMVYLQKENIIDESGMPKERFSAEFPKEGPSILRIQQVVRGDSAAYFCASSPLGGRPGEGELFFGEGSRLTVL.

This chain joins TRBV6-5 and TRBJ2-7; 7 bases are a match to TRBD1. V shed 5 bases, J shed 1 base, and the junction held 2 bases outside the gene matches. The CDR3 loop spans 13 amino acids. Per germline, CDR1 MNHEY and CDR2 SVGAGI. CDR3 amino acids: CASSDRVSYEQYF. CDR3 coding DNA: TGTGCCAGCAGTGACAGGGTTTCCTACGAGCAGTACTTC.

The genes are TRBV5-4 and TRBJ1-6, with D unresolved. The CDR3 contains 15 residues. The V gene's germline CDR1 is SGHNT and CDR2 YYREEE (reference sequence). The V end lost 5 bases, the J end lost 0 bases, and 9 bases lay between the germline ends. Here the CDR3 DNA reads TGTGCCAGCAGACCGGGCTACTCCTATAATTCACCCCTCCACTTT. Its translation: CASRPGYSYNSPLHF.

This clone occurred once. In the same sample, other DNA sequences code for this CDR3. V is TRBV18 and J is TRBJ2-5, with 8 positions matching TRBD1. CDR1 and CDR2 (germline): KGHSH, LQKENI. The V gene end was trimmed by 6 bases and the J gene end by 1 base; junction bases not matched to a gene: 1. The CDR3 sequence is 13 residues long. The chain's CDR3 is CASSQGAQETQYF. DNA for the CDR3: TGTGCCAGCTCTCAGGGGGCCCAAGAGACCCAGTACTTC.

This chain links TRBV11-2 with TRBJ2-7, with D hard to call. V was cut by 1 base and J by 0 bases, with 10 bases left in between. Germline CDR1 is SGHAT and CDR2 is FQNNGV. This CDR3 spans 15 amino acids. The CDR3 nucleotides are TGTGCCAGCAGCTTAGGCGCGGCACCCTCCTACGAGCAGTACTTC. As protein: CASSLGAAPSYEQYF.

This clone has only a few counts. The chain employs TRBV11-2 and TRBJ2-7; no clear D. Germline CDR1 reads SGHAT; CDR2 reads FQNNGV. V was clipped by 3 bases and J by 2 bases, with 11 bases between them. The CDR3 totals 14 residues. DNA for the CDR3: TGTGCCAGCAGCTTGTGGGCTACTACCTACGAGCAGTACTTC. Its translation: CASSLWATTYEQYF. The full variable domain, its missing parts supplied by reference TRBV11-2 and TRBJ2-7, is EAGVAQSPRYKIIEKRQSVAFWCNPISGHATLYWYQQILGQGPKLLIQFQNNGVVDDSQLPKDRFSAERLKGVDSTLKIQPAKLEDSAVYLCASSLWATTYEQYFGPGTRLTVT.

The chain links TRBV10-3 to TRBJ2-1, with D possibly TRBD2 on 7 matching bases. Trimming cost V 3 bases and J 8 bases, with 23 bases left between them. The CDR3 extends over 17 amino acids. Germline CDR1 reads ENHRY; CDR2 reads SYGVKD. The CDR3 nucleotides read TGTGCCATCAGTGATTCGGGGGGCTTTAATCTCTTGGATGAGCAGTTCTTC. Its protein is CAISDSGGFNLLDEQFF.

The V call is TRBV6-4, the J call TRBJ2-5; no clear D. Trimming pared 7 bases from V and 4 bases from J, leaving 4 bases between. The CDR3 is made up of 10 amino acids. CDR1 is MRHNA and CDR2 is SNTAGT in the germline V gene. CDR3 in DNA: TGTGCCAGCATCGGAGAGACCCAGTACTTC. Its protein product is CASIGETQYF.

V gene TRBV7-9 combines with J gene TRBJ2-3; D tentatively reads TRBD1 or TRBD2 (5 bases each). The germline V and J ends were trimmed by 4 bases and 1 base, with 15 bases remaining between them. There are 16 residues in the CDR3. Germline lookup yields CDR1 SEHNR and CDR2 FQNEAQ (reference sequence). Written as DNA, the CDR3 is TGTGCCAGCAGCTCCCCAGCGGTCAGGGGCACAGATACGCAGTATTTT. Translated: CASSSPAVRGTDTQYF.

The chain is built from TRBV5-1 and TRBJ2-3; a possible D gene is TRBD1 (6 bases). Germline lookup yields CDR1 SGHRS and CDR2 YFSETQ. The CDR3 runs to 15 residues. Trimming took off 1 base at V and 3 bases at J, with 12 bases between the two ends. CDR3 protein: CASSLRGGPTDTQYF. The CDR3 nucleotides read TGCGCCAGCAGCTTGCGTGGGGGCCCGACAGATACGCAGTATTTT.

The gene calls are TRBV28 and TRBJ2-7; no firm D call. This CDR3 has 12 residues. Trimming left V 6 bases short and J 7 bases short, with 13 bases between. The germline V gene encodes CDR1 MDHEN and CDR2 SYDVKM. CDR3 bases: TGTGCCAGCAGCTCGTCTTGGGAAGAGCAGTACTTC. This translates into CASSSSWEEQYF.

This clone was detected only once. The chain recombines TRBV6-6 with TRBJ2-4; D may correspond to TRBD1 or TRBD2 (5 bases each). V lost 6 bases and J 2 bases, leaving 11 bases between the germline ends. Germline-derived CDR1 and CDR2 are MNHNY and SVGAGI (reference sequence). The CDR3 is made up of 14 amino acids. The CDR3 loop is CASSRGDTKNIQYF. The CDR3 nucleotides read TGTGCCAGCAGCCGAGGGGATACCAAAAACATTCAGTACTTC.